The 11 T cell receptor beta chains in this list originate from one sample, sequenced in a study of radiotherapy plus CTLA-4 blockade in lung cancer. Generated by immunoSEQ multiplex PCR, the TCRdb table keeps only in-frame clones and is missing some. Of 85,000 to 90,000 clones listed, around 87% were seen once; the top ten hold approximately 15%. Here the sequenced sample was peripheral blood, taken from a patient treated with radiotherapy plus ipilimumab. These TCRs come from a human donor with non-small cell lung cancer that progressed on radiotherapy plus ipilimumab.

This chain links TRBV5-1 with TRBJ2-3, with D perhaps TRBD2 (5 bases). From germline, CDR1 is SGHRS and CDR2 YFSETQ. V lost 5 bases, J lost 0 bases, and 10 bases lay in between. The length of the CDR3 is 14 residues. CDR3 residues: CASRGLASTDTQYF. The DNA of the CDR3 is TGCGCCAGCAGAGGTCTAGCTAGCACAGATACGCAGTATTTT.

The V gene is TRBV7-2, the J gene TRBJ2-3; 10 bases are shared with TRBD2. The CDR3 covers 17 residues. Germline CDR1 reads SGHTA; CDR2 reads FQGNSA. The trim removed 4 bases at V and 2 bases at J, leaving 9 bases unmatched. The CDR3: CASSSKTGLAITDTQYF. The DNA of the CDR3 is TGTGCCAGCAGCTCAAAAACGGGACTAGCGATCACAGATACGCAGTATTTT.

The V call is TRBV19, the J call TRBJ2-2; 10 bases agree with TRBD1. The CDR3 is 15 amino acids. Germline-derived CDR1 and CDR2 are LNHDA and SQIVND (reference sequence). Unmatched junction bases numbered 5, after V lost 5 bases and J lost 5 bases. The CDR3 sequence: CASSGLGQGTGELFF. As DNA, the CDR3 is TGTGCCAGTAGTGGACTGGGACAGGGGACCGGGGAGCTGTTTTTT.

This clone has only one observation. This chain connects TRBV27 to TRBJ1-5; D ambiguous. This CDR3 is 13 amino acids long. Trimming took off 5 bases at V and 0 bases at J, with 5 bases between the two ends. Germline CDR1 MNHEY, CDR2 SMNVEV (reference sequence). Here the CDR3 DNA reads TGTGCCAGCAGTGGCAATAGCAATCAGCCCCAGCATTTT. Encoded protein: CASSGNSNQPQHF.

V usage is TRBV6-5 and J usage is TRBJ2-2; the D gene could be TRBD1 or TRBD2 (5 bases each). V shed 6 bases and J shed 5 bases, with 16 bases lying between them. Germline V CDR1 and CDR2: MNHEY, SVGAGI. This CDR3 has 15 residues. The CDR3: CASSRDPDWTGELFF. In nucleotides, the CDR3 is TGTGCCAGCAGCCGGGACCCCGATTGGACCGGGGAGCTGTTTTTT.

J is TRBJ2-1 and V is TRBV27; 7 bases fit TRBD2. Unmatched junction bases numbered 4, after V lost 5 bases and J lost 0 bases. The CDR3 is 15 amino acids. The germline V gene has CDR1 MNHEY and CDR2 SMNVEV (reference sequence). CDR3 region: CASSTVAGSYNEQFF. CDR3 in DNA: TGTGCCAGCAGTACGGTAGCGGGCTCCTACAATGAGCAGTTCTTC.

The chain employs TRBV9 and TRBJ2-1, with 7 bases matching TRBD2. V was clipped by 7 bases and J by 6 bases; unmatched bases: 13. CDR1 and CDR2 from the germline V gene are SGDLS and YYNGEE. The length of the CDR3 is 15 residues. CDR3 loop: CASGEGGDSRNEQFF. DNA for the CDR3: TGTGCCAGCGGGGAGGGTGGTGACTCCCGCAATGAGCAGTTCTTC.

V and J are TRBV7-2 and TRBJ1-3, with D possibly being TRBD1 (5 bases). V shed 3 bases and J shed 0 bases, with 15 bases lying between them. Germline lookup yields CDR1 SGHTA and CDR2 FQGNSA. CDR3 size: 17 residues. The CDR3 region is CASSFQGALLSGNTIYF. The CDR3 region has the DNA TGTGCCAGCAGCTTTCAAGGGGCTTTGCTCTCTGGAAACACCATATATTTT.

The CDR3 sequence is CASSLTQGGEKLFF. CDR3 nucleotides: TGCGCCAGCAGCTTGACGCAGGGTGGGGAAAAACTGTTTTTT. The chain recombines TRBV5-1 with TRBJ1-4, with D possibly TRBD1 on 5 matching bases. Per the germline V gene, CDR1 is SGHRS and CDR2 is YFSETQ. The CDR3 is 14 residues long. The ends were cut back, 1 base at V and 8 bases at J, with 12 bases in the middle.

The sample holds one count of this clone. The rearrangement joins TRBV28 to TRBJ1-2; 8 positions agree with TRBD1. The CDR3 sequence is 14 residues long. From germline, CDR1 is MDHEN and CDR2 SYDVKM. The junction had 4 bases not matched to a gene; V was cut back by 2 bases and J by 5 bases. CDR3 in amino acids: CASSLGQGPYGYTF. The CDR3 nucleotides read TGTGCCAGCAGTTTAGGACAGGGCCCTTATGGCTACACCTTC.

The chain uses TRBV5-6 and TRBJ2-3; TRBD2 matches 10 bases. This CDR3 is built from 16 residues. Germline values: CDR1 SGHDT, CDR2 YYEEEE. The V segment lost 0 bases and the J segment 1 base; nucleotides outside the gene matches: 2. The CDR3 coding sequence is TGTGCCAGCAGCTTGGGGCTAGCGGGGGGCACAGATACGCAGTATTTT. Residues: CASSLGLAGGTDTQYF.